This entry describes one T cell receptor (beta chain). Antigen specificity is unknown. A J-beta primer mix and a sample-barcoded 5' primer were used in a second PCR of roughly 6 to 12 cycles. Using its own MiXCR run on the 5' RACE reads, TCRdb lists one record per CDR3 protein. Here the sample spans 700,000 or so distinct CDR3 sequences, 35% to 50% being singletons. The sample originates from a study of blood T cells in healthy people across ages. Study observations and caveats: Possibly confounding the expanded clonotype changes was the fact that donor CMV status was unknown.

Per sample, extraction of total RNA gave at least 5.5 micrograms in every case. The sequencing input was blood. This receptor was obtained from a man older than 75 in good health.

DNA for the CDR3: TGTGCCAGCACCCTCTTTAAGGCGGGCGGTGAGCAGTTCTTC. Amino acids: CASTLFKAGGEQFF. V gene TRBV11-2 combines with J gene TRBJ2-1; a possible D gene is TRBD2 (5 bases). V was cut by 7 bases and J by 9 bases, with 19 bases left in between. The germline V gene encodes CDR1 SGHAT and CDR2 FQNNGV. The CDR3 runs 14 residues.